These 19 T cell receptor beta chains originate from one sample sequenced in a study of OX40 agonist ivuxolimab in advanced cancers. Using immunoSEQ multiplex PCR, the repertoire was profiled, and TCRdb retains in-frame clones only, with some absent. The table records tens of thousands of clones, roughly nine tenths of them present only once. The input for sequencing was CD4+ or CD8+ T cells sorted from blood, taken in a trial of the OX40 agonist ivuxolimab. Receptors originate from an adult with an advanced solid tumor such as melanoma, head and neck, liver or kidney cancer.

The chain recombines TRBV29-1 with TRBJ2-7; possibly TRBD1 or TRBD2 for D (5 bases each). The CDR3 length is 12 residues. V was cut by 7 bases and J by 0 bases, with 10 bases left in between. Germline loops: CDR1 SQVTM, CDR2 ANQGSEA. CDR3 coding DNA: TGCAGCGCTGTTGGGACCTCCTACGAGCAGTACGTC. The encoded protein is CSAVGTSYEQYV.

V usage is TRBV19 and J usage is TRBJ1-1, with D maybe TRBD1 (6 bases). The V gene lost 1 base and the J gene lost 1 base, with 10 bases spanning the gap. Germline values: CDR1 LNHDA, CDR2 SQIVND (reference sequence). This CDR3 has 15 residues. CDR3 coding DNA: TGTGCCAGTAGTATAGCTGGGACATCGAACACTGAAGCTTTCTTT. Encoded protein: CASSIAGTSNTEAFF.

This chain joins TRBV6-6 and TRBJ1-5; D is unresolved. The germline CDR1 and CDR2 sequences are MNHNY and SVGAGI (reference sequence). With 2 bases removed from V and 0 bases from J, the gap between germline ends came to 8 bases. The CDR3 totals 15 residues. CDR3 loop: CASSYTQYSNQPQHF. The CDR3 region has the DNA TGTGCCAGCAGTTACACGCAGTATAGCAATCAGCCCCAGCATTTT.

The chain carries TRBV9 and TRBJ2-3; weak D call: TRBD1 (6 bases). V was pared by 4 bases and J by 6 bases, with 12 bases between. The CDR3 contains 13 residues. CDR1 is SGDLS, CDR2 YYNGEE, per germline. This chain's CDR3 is CASSITGSDTQYF. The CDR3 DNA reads TGTGCCAGCAGCATAACAGGGTCTGATACGCAGTATTTT.

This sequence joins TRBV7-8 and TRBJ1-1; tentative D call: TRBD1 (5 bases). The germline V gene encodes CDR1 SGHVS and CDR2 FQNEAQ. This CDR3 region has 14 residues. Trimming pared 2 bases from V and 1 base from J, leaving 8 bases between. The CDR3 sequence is CASSLRGSNTEAFF. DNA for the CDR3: TGTGCCAGCAGCTTACGGGGCTCGAACACTGAAGCTTTCTTT.

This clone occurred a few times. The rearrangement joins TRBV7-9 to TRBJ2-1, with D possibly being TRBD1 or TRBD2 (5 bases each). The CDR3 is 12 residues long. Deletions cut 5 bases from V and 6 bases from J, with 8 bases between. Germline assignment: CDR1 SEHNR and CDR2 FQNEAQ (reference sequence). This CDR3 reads CASSPGPNEQFF. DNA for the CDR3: TGTGCCAGCAGCCCGGGACCCAATGAGCAGTTCTTC.

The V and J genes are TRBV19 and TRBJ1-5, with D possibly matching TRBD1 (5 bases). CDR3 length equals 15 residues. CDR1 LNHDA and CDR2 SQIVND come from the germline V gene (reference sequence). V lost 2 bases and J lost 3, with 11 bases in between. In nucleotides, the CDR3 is TGTGCCAGTAGTATAAGGGCAGGGCTCAATCAGCCCCAGCATTTT. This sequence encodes CASSIRAGLNQPQHF.

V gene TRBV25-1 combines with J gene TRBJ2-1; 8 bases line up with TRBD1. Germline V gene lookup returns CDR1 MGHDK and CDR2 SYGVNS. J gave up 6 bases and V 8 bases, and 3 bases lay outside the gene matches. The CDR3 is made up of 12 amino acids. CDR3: CASGTGGNEQFF. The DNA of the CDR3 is TGTGCCAGCGGTACAGGGGGCAATGAGCAGTTCTTC.

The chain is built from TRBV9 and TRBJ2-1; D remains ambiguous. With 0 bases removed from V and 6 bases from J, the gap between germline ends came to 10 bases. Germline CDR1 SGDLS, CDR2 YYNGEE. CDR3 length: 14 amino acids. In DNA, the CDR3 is TGTGCCAGCAGCGTAGGAGTCAGTTCCAATGAGCAGTTCTTC. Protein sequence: CASSVGVSSNEQFF.

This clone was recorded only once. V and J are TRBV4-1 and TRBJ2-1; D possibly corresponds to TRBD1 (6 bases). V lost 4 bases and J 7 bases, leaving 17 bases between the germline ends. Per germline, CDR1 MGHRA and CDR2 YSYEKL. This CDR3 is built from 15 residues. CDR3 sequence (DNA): TGCGCCAGCAGCCGAGACCCCGGGACAAGTAATGAGCAGTTCTTC. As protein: CASSRDPGTSNEQFF.

In nucleotides, the CDR3 is TGTGCCAGCAGAACAGGGGCGAACACTGAAGCTTTCTTT. Protein sequence: CASRTGANTEAFF. The rearrangement uses TRBV28 and TRBJ1-1; TRBD1 matches at 7 bases. CDR1 is MDHEN, CDR2 SYDVKM, per germline. V gave up 6 bases and J gave up 1 base; unmatched junction bases: 2. CDR3 length equals 13 residues. Supplemented by reference TRBV28 and TRBJ1-1, the full variable domain reads DVKVTQSSRYLVKRTGEKVFLECVQDMDHENMFWYRQDPGLGLRLIYFSYDVKMKEKGDIPEGYSVSREKKERFSLILESASTNQTSMYLCASRTGANTEAFFGQGTRLTVV.

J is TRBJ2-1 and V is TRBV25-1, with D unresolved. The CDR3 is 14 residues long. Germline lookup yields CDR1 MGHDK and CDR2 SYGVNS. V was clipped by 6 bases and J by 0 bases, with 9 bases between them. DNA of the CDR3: TGTGCCAGCAGCCTGACGGGCTCCTACAATGAGCAGTTCTTC. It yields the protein CASSLTGSYNEQFF. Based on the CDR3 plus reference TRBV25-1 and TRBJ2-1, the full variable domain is EADIYQTPRYLVIGTGKKITLECSQTMGHDKMYWYQQDPGMELHLIHYSYGVNSTEKGDLSSESTVSRIRTEHFPLTLESARPSHTSQYLCASSLTGSYNEQFFGPGTRLTVL.

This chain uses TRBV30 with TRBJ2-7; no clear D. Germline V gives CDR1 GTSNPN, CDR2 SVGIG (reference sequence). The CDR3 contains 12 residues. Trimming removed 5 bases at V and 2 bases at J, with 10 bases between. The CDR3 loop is CAWGRAAYEQYF. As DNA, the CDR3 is TGTGCCTGGGGTAGGGCAGCCTACGAGCAGTACTTC.

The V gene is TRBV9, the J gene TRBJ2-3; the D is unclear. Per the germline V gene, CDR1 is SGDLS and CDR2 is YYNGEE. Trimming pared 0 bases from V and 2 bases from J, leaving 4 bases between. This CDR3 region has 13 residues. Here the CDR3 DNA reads TGTGCCAGCAGCGTAGTCACCACAGATACGCAGTATTTT. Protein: CASSVVTTDTQYF.

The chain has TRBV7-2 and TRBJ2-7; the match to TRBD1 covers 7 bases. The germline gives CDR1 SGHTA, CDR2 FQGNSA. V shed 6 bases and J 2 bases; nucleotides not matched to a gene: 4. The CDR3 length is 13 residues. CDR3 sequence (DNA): TGTGCCAGCAGTCCCGACAGGGCCTACGAGCAGTACTTC. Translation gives CASSPDRAYEQYF.

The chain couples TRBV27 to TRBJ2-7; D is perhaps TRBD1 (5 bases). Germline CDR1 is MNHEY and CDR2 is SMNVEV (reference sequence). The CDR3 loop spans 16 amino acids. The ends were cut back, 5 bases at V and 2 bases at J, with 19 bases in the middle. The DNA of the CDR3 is TGTGCCAGCAGTGAGGAAGCAGGGTTCTCGGCCTACGAGCAGTACTTC. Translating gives CASSEEAGFSAYEQYF.

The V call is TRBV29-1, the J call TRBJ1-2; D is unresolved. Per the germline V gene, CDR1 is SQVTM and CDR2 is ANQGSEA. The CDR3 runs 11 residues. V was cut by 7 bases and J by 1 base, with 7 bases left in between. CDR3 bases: TGCAGCGCACAAGATAACTATGGCTACACCTTC. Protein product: CSAQDNYGYTF.

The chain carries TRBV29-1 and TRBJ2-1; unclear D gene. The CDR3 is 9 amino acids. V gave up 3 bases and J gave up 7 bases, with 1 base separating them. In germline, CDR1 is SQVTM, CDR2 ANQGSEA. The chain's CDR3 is CSVENEQFF. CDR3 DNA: TGCAGCGTTGAGAATGAGCAGTTCTTC.

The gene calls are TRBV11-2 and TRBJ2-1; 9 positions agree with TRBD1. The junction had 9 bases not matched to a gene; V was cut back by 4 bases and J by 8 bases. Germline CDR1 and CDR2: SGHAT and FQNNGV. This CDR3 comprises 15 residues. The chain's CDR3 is CASSSAGTGSDEQFF. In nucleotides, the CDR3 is TGTGCCAGCAGCTCAGCCGGGACAGGGAGCGATGAGCAGTTCTTC.